The 23 T cell receptor beta chains presented below share a single source sample, sequenced in a study of identical twins. TCRdb recomputed calls from the 5' RACE reads with MiXCR, one row per CDR3 protein. The sample contains under 450,000 distinct CDR3 sequences, around 18% of which appear only once. Sequenced: naive T cells sorted from blood. These receptors were collected from a man aged 50 to 60 in good health.

Concerning this clonotype itself: Mismatch with germline at one junction end may stem from a read error. This chain uses TRBV9 with TRBJ2-1; D may be TRBD1 (6 bases). Germline assignment: CDR1 SGDLS and CDR2 YYNGEE. The CDR3 loop spans 15 amino acids. CDR3 sequence: CGSSVVGASYNEQFF. CDR3 nucleotide sequence: TGTGGCAGCAGCGTAGTGGGGGCCTCCTACAATGAGCAGTTCTTC.

This chain connects TRBV6-5 to TRBJ2-1; 15 nucleotides line up with TRBD2. Per the germline V gene, CDR1 is MNHEY and CDR2 is SVGAGI. Germline trimming cut 0 bases from V and 9 bases from J; bases unmatched to any gene: 3. The CDR3 is 16 residues long. This CDR3 is CASSYSRTSGGAEQFF. CDR3 DNA sequence: TGTGCCAGCAGTTACTCGAGGACTAGCGGGGGGGCTGAGCAGTTCTTC.

This sequence joins TRBV10-3 and TRBJ1-2; D gene ambiguous. Germline V lookup: CDR1 ENHRY, CDR2 SYGVKD. The CDR3 is made up of 14 amino acids. The germline V and J ends were trimmed by 0 bases and 2 bases, with 7 bases remaining between them. The CDR3 DNA reads TGTGCCATCAGTGAGTCTTCGGCCAACTATGGCTACACCTTC. It codes for CAISESSANYGYTF.

The rearrangement uses TRBV4-3 and TRBJ2-1; D uncertain. Per germline, CDR1 LGHNA and CDR2 YSLEER. This CDR3 has 16 amino acids. Trimming removed 1 base at V and 1 base at J, with 11 bases between. For the CDR3, the DNA is TGCGCCAGCAGCCAAGGATGGGGTCGGTCCTACAATGAGCAGTTCTTC. Translating it yields CASSQGWGRSYNEQFF.

This clonotype was recorded at least ten times. This chain joins TRBV6-5 and TRBJ2-1; a possible D gene is TRBD2 (5 bases). Between the trimmed V and J ends, which lost 2 bases and 2 bases, there was a span of 7 bases. This CDR3 is built from 14 residues. CDR1 and CDR2 from the germline V gene are MNHEY and SVGAGI. The CDR3 spells CASSYEGAYNEQFF. The DNA of the CDR3 is TGTGCCAGCAGTTACGAGGGCGCCTACAATGAGCAGTTCTTC.

This clonotype was seen only a few times. This chain uses TRBV15 with TRBJ2-1; TRBD2 agrees at 14 bases. The CDR3 contains 14 residues. CDR1 LNHNV and CDR2 YYDKDF come from the germline V gene (reference sequence). V dropped 4 bases and J dropped 12; count of bases not matched to a gene: 5. The CDR3 loop is CATSMGLAGEAQFF. In DNA form, the CDR3 reads TGTGCCACCAGCATGGGACTAGCGGGGGAGGCGCAGTTCTTC.

This clonotype has a handful of counts. The V and J genes are TRBV20-1 and TRBJ2-1; no definite D call. Germline V CDR1 and CDR2: DFQATT, SNEGSKA (reference sequence). The CDR3 contains 15 residues. V was trimmed by 1 base and J by 10 bases, leaving 20 bases between them. CDR3 DNA sequence: TGCAGTGCTAGAGCCCCGACGGTTCAGATCCACGAGCAGTTCTTC. It specifies CSARAPTVQIHEQFF.

The table lists this clonotype with a few counts. V is TRBV6-1 and J is TRBJ2-7; 8 bases fit TRBD2. The CDR3 extends over 13 amino acids. Trimming removed 6 bases from V and 3 bases from J; junction bases left unmatched: 4. The germline V gene has CDR1 MNHNS and CDR2 SASEGT. The CDR3 nucleotides are TGTGCCAGCAGCACCGGGACTAGCTACGAGCAGTACTTC. This codes for CASSTGTSYEQYF.

The sample holds many counts of this clonotype. The chain has TRBV18 and TRBJ2-7; a weak D match, TRBD1 (6 bases). This CDR3 spans 17 amino acids. V lost 2 bases to trimming and J lost 2 bases, with 19 bases between them. Per germline, CDR1 KGHSH and CDR2 LQKENI. This CDR3 is CASSPSAGTRAAYEQYF. In nucleotides, the CDR3 is TGTGCCAGCTCACCATCCGCCGGGACACGGGCCGCCTACGAGCAGTACTTC.

The genes are TRBV20-1 and TRBJ2-3; D unclear. The CDR3 covers 17 residues. The ends were cut back, 0 bases at V and 2 bases at J, with 18 bases in the middle. The germline V gene encodes CDR1 DFQATT and CDR2 SNEGSKA (reference sequence). CDR3 in amino acids: CSARDFPRVRSTDTQYF. The CDR3 DNA is TGCAGTGCTAGAGATTTCCCCAGAGTAAGGTCCACAGATACGCAGTATTTT.

The chain combines TRBV6-2 or TRBV6-3 with TRBJ1-2; D perhaps matches TRBD1 (6 bases). V was pared by 9 bases and J by 4 bases, with 18 bases between. The CDR3 loop spans 14 amino acids. Germline V gives CDR1 MNHEY, CDR2 SVGEGT. The CDR3 DNA reads TGTGCCAGTACGGACAGCGCCGACGGCTATGGCTACACCTTC. Protein product: CASTDSADGYGYTF.

This clonotype appeared a few times. CDR3 sequence: CASSQGTILNEQYF. The DNA of the CDR3 is TGTGCCAGCAGCCAGGGGACAATACTTAATGAGCAGTACTTC. V and J are TRBV3-1 and TRBJ2-7, with a tentative D call TRBD1 (6 bases). Per the germline V gene, CDR1 is LGHDT and CDR2 is YNNKEL (reference sequence). The CDR3 is 14 amino acids. With 3 bases removed from V and 7 bases from J, the gap between germline ends came to 16 bases.

This clonotype was picked up a small number of times. This chain joins TRBV28 and TRBJ1-1; D not resolved. This CDR3 spans 13 amino acids. CDR1 and CDR2 from the germline V gene are MDHEN and SYDVKM. V gave up 3 bases and J gave up 1 base, with 6 bases separating them. CDR3 protein: CASSFTENTEAFF. As DNA, the CDR3 is TGTGCCAGCAGTTTTACGGAGAACACTGAAGCTTTCTTT.

The CDR3 region is CSVEGSPLADTQYF. The CDR3 DNA follows: TGCAGCGTTGAAGGATCTCCGTTGGCAGATACGCAGTATTTT. The rearrangement links TRBV29-1 to TRBJ2-3; the D is unclear. Germline V gene lookup returns CDR1 SQVTM and CDR2 ANQGSEA. Deletions cut 1 base from V and 4 bases from J, with 12 bases between. The CDR3 is 14 amino acids.

This chain uses TRBV5-1 with TRBJ1-2; TRBD1 agrees at 9 bases. Germline V gene data show CDR1 as SGHRS and CDR2 as YFSETQ. Trimming at V came to 7 bases and at J to 6 bases, leaving 16 bases not matched to a gene. The CDR3 runs to 16 residues. CDR3 nucleotides: TGCGCCAGCGGAACCGGGACAGGGAACCCTACCCATGGCTACACCTTC. Its translation is CASGTGTGNPTHGYTF.

This clonotype appeared a few times. This chain connects TRBV2 to TRBJ2-1; no clear D gene. V was shortened by 3 bases and J by 3 bases, with 12 bases between the two germline ends. Germline V gene lookup returns CDR1 SNHLY and CDR2 FYNNEI. The CDR3 loop spans 15 amino acids. The CDR3 sequence: CASSERRGGYNEQFF. The CDR3 DNA reads as TGTGCCAGCAGTGAGAGGAGAGGCGGCTACAATGAGCAGTTCTTC.

The sample holds a few counts of this clonotype. The chain employs TRBV5-1 and TRBJ2-7; perhaps TRBD1 as D (6 bases). Per the germline V gene, CDR1 is SGHRS and CDR2 is YFSETQ. This CDR3 spans 13 amino acids. V dropped 0 bases and J dropped 5 bases, with 9 bases sitting between them. The CDR3 reads CASSLDRVNEQYF. Written as DNA, the CDR3 is TGCGCCAGCAGCTTGGACAGGGTCAACGAGCAGTACTTC.

The sample holds many counts of this clonotype. The chain recombines TRBV12-3 or TRBV12-4 with TRBJ2-7; possible D gene TRBD2, 5 bases. V lost 3 bases, J lost 3 bases, and 9 bases lay in between. CDR3 size: 13 residues. CDR3 coding DNA: TGTGCCAGCAGTTTTGTCGCGGGCTACGAGCAGTACTTC. Translated: CASSFVAGYEQYF.

The CDR3 region has the DNA TGTGCCATCAGCGAAAGTGGGGGCGCTGGGGCCAACGTCCTGACTTTC. Residues: CAISESGGAGANVLTF. The rearrangement uses TRBV10-3 and TRBJ2-6, with TRBD1 as a possible D gene (6 bases). V was clipped by 6 bases and J by 2 bases, with 14 bases between them. There are 16 residues in the CDR3. Germline assignment: CDR1 ENHRY and CDR2 SYGVKD.

This clonotype appeared many times. This chain uses TRBV29-1 with TRBJ1-4; D is unclear. Germline lookup yields CDR1 SQVTM and CDR2 ANQGSEA. V was cut by 4 bases and J by 5 bases, with 8 bases left in between. This CDR3 has 12 amino acids. The CDR3 nucleotides are TGCAGCGTTGGACGGACCAATGAAAAACTGTTTTTT. The encoded protein is CSVGRTNEKLFF.

This clonotype occurred a few times. V gene TRBV7-9 combines with J gene TRBJ2-1, with 9 nucleotides matching TRBD1. Looked up from germline, CDR1 is SEHNR and CDR2 is FQNEAQ (reference sequence). The CDR3 covers 16 residues. V was pared by 1 base and J by 3 bases, with 4 bases of the junction left unmatched. The CDR3 region is CASSLVWDRDYNEQFF. CDR3 DNA sequence: TGTGCCAGCAGCTTAGTTTGGGACAGGGACTACAATGAGCAGTTCTTC.

The sample holds many counts of this clonotype. V usage is TRBV28 and J usage is TRBJ2-7; D is ambiguous. Germline V gene data show CDR1 as MDHEN and CDR2 as SYDVKM. Trimming stripped 2 bases from V and 0 bases from J, with 8 bases between. The CDR3 has 14 amino acids. The CDR3 DNA follows: TGTGCCAGCAGTTTAAGTCACCTCTCCTACGAGCAGTACTTC. This sequence encodes CASSLSHLSYEQYF.

This clonotype showed up just a few times. The chain joins TRBV20-1 to TRBJ2-1; 7 bases match TRBD2. Per germline, CDR1 DFQATT and CDR2 SNEGSKA (reference sequence). The CDR3 loop spans 14 amino acids. J gave up 3 bases and V 6 bases, and 8 bases lay outside the gene matches. The CDR3 region has the DNA TGCAGTGCCCAAATAGCGGGTCGCTACAATGAGCAGTTCTTC. The encoded protein is CSAQIAGRYNEQFF.